This T cell receptor beta chain was captured by sequencing in a study of T cells in women clearing cervical HPV infection. Study findings and constraints: A classifier using richness and V gene abundances reached an AUC of roughly 0.8.

Sequenced by immunoSEQ multiplex PCR; TCRdb stores in-frame clones only, minus some. Seen in this sample are about 14,000 clones; the ten most common clones hold roughly 20%. On this clone: Antigen: not known. The read gets to within 3 residues of the CDR3 end, and the germline J gene fills in the rest.

Germline CDR1 and CDR2: SGHDT and YYEEEE. The J segment lost 5 bases and the V segment lost 4 bases, leaving 1 base of the junction unmatched. The CDR3 is 15 residues long. V usage is TRBV5-6 and J usage is TRBJ2-1; 15 bases match TRBD2. The TCR comes from a woman between 18 and 69 years old with a cervical HPV16 infection that either progressed to CIN3+ or cleared (not recorded which). The sequencing sample was made of blood buffy coat. The part of the CDR3 DNA that was read is TGTGCCAGCAGCCGGACTAGCGGGGGGGACAATGAG. Protein sequence: CASSRTSGGDNE. In full, the CDR3 reads CASSRTSGGDNEQFF. Full variable domain (rest looked up from reference TRBV5-6 and TRBJ2-1): DAGVTQSPTHLIKTRGQQVTLRCSPKSGHDTVSWYQQALGQGPQFIFQYYEEEERQRGNFPDRFSGHQFPNYSSELNVNALLLGDSALYLCASSRTSGGDNEQFFGPGTRLTVL.